These T cell receptor beta chains were read from a single sample in a study of shared clonotypes between healthy human individuals. Clones were sequenced by immunoSEQ multiplex PCR, and TCRdb holds only the in-frame ones, with some missing. This table holds millions of clones, approximately 95% found once. The material sequenced was naive CD8+ T cells sorted from blood. These receptors all stem from a young man in good health. The CDR3 runs from the conserved cysteine through the conserved F or W. D genes are given only for firm matches. The size entry is marked missing in some rows and otherwise reads once, few, many or a size class.

>TRBV4-2|-|TRBJ2-7|15|TRBD1
CASADGTGVPYEQYF
TGTGCCAGCGCCGACGGGACAGGGGTCCCCTACGAGCAGTACTTC
>TRBV10-3|-|TRBJ2-5|17|TRBD2
CAISGSGLAGGQETQYF
TGTGCCATCAGTGGATCCGGGCTAGCGGGAGGTCAAGAGACCCAGTACTTC
>TRBV28|-|TRBJ2-2|18|-
CASSLSFSMAAGGGELFF
TGTGCCAGCAGTTTATCTTTTAGTATGGCAGCCGGCGGCGGGGAGCTGTTTTTT
>TRBV19|-|TRBJ2-7|15|TRBD1
CASSTYRGAGYEQYF
TGTGCCAGTAGTACTTACAGGGGTGCGGGCTACGAGCAGTACTTC
>TRBV6-5|-|TRBJ1-4|13|TRBD1
CASSGQGTEKLFF
TGTGCCAGCAGCGGACAGGGGACCGAAAAACTGTTTTTT
>TRBV30|-|TRBJ2-7|15|-
CAWSFGAGASYEQYF
TGTGCCTGGAGTTTCGGAGCCGGGGCCTCCTACGAGCAGTACTTC
>TRBV10-3|-|TRBJ2-7|16|TRBD2
CAIRGLAGGITYEQYF
TGTGCCATCAGGGGACTAGCGGGAGGAATCACCTACGAGCAGTACTTC
>TRBV6-1|-|TRBJ2-7|13|-
CASSEASSYEQYF
TGTGCCAGCAGTGAAGCTTCTTCCTACGAGCAGTACTTC
>TRBV30|-|TRBJ1-2|14|-
CAWNRKDSYYGYTF
TGTGCCTGGAACCGCAAGGACAGCTACTATGGCTACACCTTC
>TRBV19|-|TRBJ2-1|12|-
CASSWGYNEQFF
TGTGCCAGTAGTTGGGGTTACAATGAGCAGTTCTTC
>TRBV7-9|-|TRBJ2-7|16|TRBD2
CASSSWGLAESAEQYF
TGTGCCAGCAGCTCATGGGGACTAGCGGAATCCGCCGAGCAGTACTTC
>TRBV30|once|TRBJ2-7|12|-
CAWSDTGYEQYF
TGTGCCTGGAGTGACACCGGCTACGAGCAGTACTTC
>TRBV6-4|-|TRBJ1-2|15|-
CASSAASGSPYGYTF
TGTGCCAGCAGTGCCGCCTCGGGGAGTCCCTATGGCTACACCTTC
>TRBV4-1|-|TRBJ1-2|15|-
CASSPQPGTSEGYTF
TGCGCCAGCAGCCCACAGCCCGGGACCTCCGAGGGCTACACCTTC
>TRBV7-9|-|TRBJ2-1|14|-
CASSLRDSPGEQFF
TGTGCCAGCAGCTTGAGAGACAGCCCCGGCGAGCAGTTCTTC
>TRBV5-4|-|TRBJ1-1|15|TRBD1
CASSAGQGENTEAFF
TGTGCCAGCAGCGCGGGACAGGGGGAGAACACTGAAGCTTTCTTT
>TRBV29-1|-|TRBJ2-7|12|-
CSVEDRGYEQYF
TGCAGCGTTGAAGATAGAGGGTACGAGCAGTACTTC
>TRBV13|-|TRBJ2-1|18|TRBD2
CASSLKTSGGFSYNEQFF
TGTGCCAGCAGCCTAAAGACTAGCGGGGGGTTCTCCTACAATGAGCAGTTCTTC
>TRBV5-6|-|TRBJ1-1|13|TRBD1
CASTTGDSLEAFF
TGTGCCAGCACGACAGGGGATTCTCTAGAAGCTTTCTTT
>TRBV6-6|-|TRBJ2-7|14|-
CASSNRDASYEQYF
TGTGCCAGCAGTAACCGGGACGCCTCCTACGAGCAGTACTTC
>TRBV19|-|TRBJ2-7|14|TRBD1
CASSSGTGQYEQYF
TGTGCCAGTAGTAGTGGGACAGGCCAATACGAGCAGTACTTC
>TRBV7-2|-|TRBJ2-2|14|TRBD1
CASSLGQPSGELFF
TGTGCCAGCAGCTTGGGACAGCCTAGCGGGGAGCTGTTTTTT
>TRBV5-4|-|TRBJ1-1|14|-
CASSLYGSNTEAFF
TGTGCCAGCAGCTTGTACGGCAGTAACACTGAAGCTTTCTTT
>TRBV7-9|once|TRBJ2-7|14|TRBD1
CASSSTGGSYEQYF
TGTGCCAGCAGCTCGACAGGGGGCTCGTACGAGCAGTACTTC
>TRBV4-3|-|TRBJ2-1|13|-
CASSQVEDNEQFF
TGCGCCAGCAGCCAAGTCGAGGACAATGAGCAGTTCTTC
>TRBV27|-|TRBJ2-5|15|-
CASSLALGGWETQYF
TGTGCCAGCAGTTTGGCCCTCGGGGGCTGGGAGACCCAGTACTTC
>TRBV18|-|TRBJ1-1|13|-
CASSPPRNTEAFF
TGTGCCAGCTCACCACCCAGGAACACTGAAGCTTTCTTT
>TRBV15|-|TRBJ2-6|19|TRBD1
CATSRDRGQGISGANVLTF
TGTGCCACCAGCAGAGATAGGGGACAGGGAATCTCTGGGGCCAACGTCCTGACTTTC
>TRBV4-1|once|TRBJ1-2|16|TRBD1
CASTSSWTGLAYGYTF
TGCGCCAGCACTTCAAGCTGGACAGGCCTTGCCTATGGCTACACCTTC
>TRBV27|-|TRBJ2-2|15|-
CASSLAYLNTGELFF
TGTGCCAGCAGTTTAGCTTATTTGAACACCGGGGAGCTGTTTTTT